Listed here are 13 T cell receptor beta chains from one sample, sequenced in a study of T cell responses to AZD1222 COVID-19 vaccine. Data came from immunoSEQ multiplex PCR; TCRdb stores just in-frame clones and leaves some out. The data show about 97,000 clones, with around 84% seen just once and approximately 1.5% held by the top ten. Specimen: peripheral blood, collected on day 0 of AZD1222 vaccination. These receptors were collected from an adult in good health.

The chain links TRBV2 to TRBJ1-1; D call uncertain. Trimming cost V 1 base and J 2 bases, with 11 bases left between them. Per the germline V gene, CDR1 is SNHLY and CDR2 is FYNNEI. The CDR3 totals 15 residues. CDR3: CASSEEAALNTEAFF. Here the CDR3 DNA reads TGTGCCAGCAGTGAAGAAGCGGCCCTAAACACTGAAGCTTTCTTT. The full variable domain, its missing parts supplied by reference TRBV2 and TRBJ1-1, is EPEVTQTPSHQVTQMGQEVILRCVPISNHLYFYWYRQILGQKVEFLVSFYNNEISEKSEIFDDQFSVERPDGSNFTLKIRSTKLEDSAMYFCASSEEAALNTEAFFGQGTRLTVV.

The chain's CDR3 is CASSMIWGVEQYF. Written as DNA, the CDR3 is TGTGCCAGTAGTATGATATGGGGTGTCGAGCAGTACTTC. The chain recombines TRBV19 with TRBJ2-7; no clear D. CDR3 size: 13 residues. Trimming stripped 3 bases from V and 6 bases from J, with 12 bases between. Germline values: CDR1 LNHDA, CDR2 SQIVND (reference sequence).

The chain has TRBV11-1 and TRBJ2-3; tentative D call: TRBD1 (6 bases). Trimming took off 5 bases at V and 0 bases at J, with 9 bases between the two ends. The V gene's germline CDR1 is SGHAT and CDR2 FQDESV (reference sequence). There are 14 residues in the CDR3. CDR3 amino acids: CASSRQDSTDTQYF. The CDR3 nucleotides are TGTGCCAGCAGCCGACAGGATAGCACAGATACGCAGTATTTT. Supplemented by reference TRBV11-1 and TRBJ2-3, the full variable domain reads EAEVAQSPRYKITEKSQAVAFWCDPISGHATLYWYRQILGQGPELLVQFQDESVVDDSQLPKDRFSAERLKGVDSTLKIQPAELGDSAMYLCASSRQDSTDTQYFGPGTRLTVL.

The chain carries TRBV6-2 or TRBV6-3 and TRBJ2-1; D is possibly TRBD2 (5 bases). This CDR3 region has 14 residues. CDR1 is MNHEY, CDR2 SVGEGT, per germline. Trimming removed 2 bases from V and 8 bases from J, with 13 bases in between. The CDR3 loop is CASSYDLGVDEQFF. In nucleotides, the CDR3 is TGTGCCAGCAGTTACGACCTGGGAGTTGATGAGCAGTTCTTC.

The V call is TRBV29-1, the J call TRBJ2-7; tentative D call: TRBD1 (5 bases). The V gene lost 4 bases and the J gene lost 7 bases, with 20 bases spanning the gap. Germline V gives CDR1 SQVTM, CDR2 ANQGSEA. The CDR3 is made up of 14 amino acids. The CDR3 nucleotides are TGCAGCGTTGTGGCAGGGAACCGCCCCACGGAGCAGTACTTC. Amino acid sequence: CSVVAGNRPTEQYF.

The chain recombines TRBV18 with TRBJ1-5; D is uncertain. Germline CDR1 reads KGHSH; CDR2 reads LQKENI. Trimming left V 4 bases short and J 6 bases short, with 10 bases between. The CDR3 is made up of 13 amino acids. CDR3 residues: CASSQSAGQPQHF. The CDR3 region has the DNA TGTGCCAGCTCACAAAGTGCGGGTCAGCCCCAGCATTTT.

CDR3 DNA: TGTGCCAGCAGTAACAGGGAGAACACTGAAGCTTTCTTT. This encodes CASSNRENTEAFF. The chain has TRBV6-5 and TRBJ1-1; the D gene is possibly TRBD1 (6 bases). The germline gives CDR1 MNHEY, CDR2 SVGAGI. V was clipped by 5 bases and J by 1 base, with 8 bases between them. The CDR3 sequence is 13 residues long.

The chain's CDR3 is CASSWHKENTEAFF. In nucleotides, the CDR3 is TGTGCCAGCAGTTGGCATAAGGAGAACACTGAAGCTTTCTTT. The chain couples TRBV6-2 or TRBV6-3 to TRBJ1-1, with D unclear. The V gene lost 4 bases and the J gene lost 1 base, with 10 bases spanning the gap. Germline-derived CDR1 and CDR2 are MNHEY and SVGEGT. This CDR3 is built from 14 residues.

This chain connects TRBV24-1 to TRBJ2-1; D is uncertain. The ends were cut back, 3 bases at V and 7 bases at J, with 12 bases in the middle. This CDR3 has 14 amino acids. From germline, CDR1 is KGHDR and CDR2 SFDVKD. The CDR3: CATSDRSSTNEQFF. Here the CDR3 DNA reads TGTGCCACCAGTGATCGGAGCTCGACTAATGAGCAGTTCTTC.

This clone was observed a handful of times. The rearrangement links TRBV29-1 to TRBJ1-4; weak D call: TRBD1 (5 bases). Germline CDR1 and CDR2: SQVTM and ANQGSEA. The CDR3 sequence is 15 residues long. Trimming stripped 2 bases from V and 7 bases from J, with 17 bases between. The chain's CDR3 is CSVELVWGKGEKLFF. The CDR3 nucleotides read TGCAGCGTTGAACTAGTCTGGGGGAAAGGTGAAAAACTGTTTTTT.

This chain uses TRBV30 with TRBJ1-4; D may be TRBD1 (6 bases). CDR1 GTSNPN and CDR2 SVGIG come from the germline V gene (reference sequence). The CDR3 sequence is 15 residues long. The V gene lost 2 bases and the J gene lost 0 bases, with 10 bases spanning the gap. CDR3 sequence: CAWSISGATNEKLFF. DNA of the CDR3: TGTGCCTGGAGTATATCAGGGGCAACTAATGAAAAACTGTTTTTT.

The gene calls are TRBV5-1 and TRBJ2-5; the match to TRBD2 covers 7 bases. This CDR3 has 15 amino acids. Germline V gives CDR1 SGHRS, CDR2 YFSETQ. Unmatched junction bases numbered 7, after V lost 3 bases and J lost 2 bases. CDR3 region: CASSSPSGGQETQYF. The CDR3 DNA reads as TGCGCCAGCAGCTCCCCGTCGGGGGGACAAGAGACCCAGTACTTC.

The rearrangement uses TRBV28 and TRBJ2-6, with D possibly matching TRBD2 (6 bases). The ends were cut back, 3 bases at V and 4 bases at J, with 13 bases in the middle. Germline CDR1 MDHEN, CDR2 SYDVKM. This CDR3 region has 16 residues. CDR3 sequence: CASSLGGAQGANVLTF. In nucleotides, the CDR3 is TGTGCCAGCAGTTTGGGGGGAGCTCAAGGGGCCAACGTCCTGACTTTC. Filled out from reference TRBV28 and TRBJ2-6, the complete variable domain reads DVKVTQSSRYLVKRTGEKVFLECVQDMDHENMFWYRQDPGLGLRLIYFSYDVKMKEKGDIPEGYSVSREKKERFSLILESASTNQTSMYLCASSLGGAQGANVLTFGAGSRLTVL.